This TCR beta chain was found in a study of cytomegalovirus exposure and HLA in healthy donors. Study observations and caveats: Most sequenced TCRs were rare (though some public TCRs occurred in many donors).

A note on this clone: Its antigen is not known.

The CDR3 runs to 14 residues. Germline V lookup: CDR1 LNHDA, CDR2 SQIVND (reference sequence). The V and J ends lost 3 bases and 4 bases respectively, with 12 bases between them. In the PCR, 60 Vbeta and 13 Jbeta primers were used. Using immunoSEQ multiplex PCR, the repertoire was profiled, and TCRdb retains in-frame clones only, with some absent. The table has approximately 120,000 clones, 73% seen once. V usage is TRBV19 and J usage is TRBJ2-5; D is possibly TRBD2 (7 bases). The sequence was obtained from a man in his fifties or sixties in good health and CMV-seropositive. Sample: PBMCs. CDR3 nucleotide sequence: TGTGCCAGTAGTATCGGGGGGCGCTCAGAGACCCAGTACTTC. Translating it yields CASSIGGRSETQYF.